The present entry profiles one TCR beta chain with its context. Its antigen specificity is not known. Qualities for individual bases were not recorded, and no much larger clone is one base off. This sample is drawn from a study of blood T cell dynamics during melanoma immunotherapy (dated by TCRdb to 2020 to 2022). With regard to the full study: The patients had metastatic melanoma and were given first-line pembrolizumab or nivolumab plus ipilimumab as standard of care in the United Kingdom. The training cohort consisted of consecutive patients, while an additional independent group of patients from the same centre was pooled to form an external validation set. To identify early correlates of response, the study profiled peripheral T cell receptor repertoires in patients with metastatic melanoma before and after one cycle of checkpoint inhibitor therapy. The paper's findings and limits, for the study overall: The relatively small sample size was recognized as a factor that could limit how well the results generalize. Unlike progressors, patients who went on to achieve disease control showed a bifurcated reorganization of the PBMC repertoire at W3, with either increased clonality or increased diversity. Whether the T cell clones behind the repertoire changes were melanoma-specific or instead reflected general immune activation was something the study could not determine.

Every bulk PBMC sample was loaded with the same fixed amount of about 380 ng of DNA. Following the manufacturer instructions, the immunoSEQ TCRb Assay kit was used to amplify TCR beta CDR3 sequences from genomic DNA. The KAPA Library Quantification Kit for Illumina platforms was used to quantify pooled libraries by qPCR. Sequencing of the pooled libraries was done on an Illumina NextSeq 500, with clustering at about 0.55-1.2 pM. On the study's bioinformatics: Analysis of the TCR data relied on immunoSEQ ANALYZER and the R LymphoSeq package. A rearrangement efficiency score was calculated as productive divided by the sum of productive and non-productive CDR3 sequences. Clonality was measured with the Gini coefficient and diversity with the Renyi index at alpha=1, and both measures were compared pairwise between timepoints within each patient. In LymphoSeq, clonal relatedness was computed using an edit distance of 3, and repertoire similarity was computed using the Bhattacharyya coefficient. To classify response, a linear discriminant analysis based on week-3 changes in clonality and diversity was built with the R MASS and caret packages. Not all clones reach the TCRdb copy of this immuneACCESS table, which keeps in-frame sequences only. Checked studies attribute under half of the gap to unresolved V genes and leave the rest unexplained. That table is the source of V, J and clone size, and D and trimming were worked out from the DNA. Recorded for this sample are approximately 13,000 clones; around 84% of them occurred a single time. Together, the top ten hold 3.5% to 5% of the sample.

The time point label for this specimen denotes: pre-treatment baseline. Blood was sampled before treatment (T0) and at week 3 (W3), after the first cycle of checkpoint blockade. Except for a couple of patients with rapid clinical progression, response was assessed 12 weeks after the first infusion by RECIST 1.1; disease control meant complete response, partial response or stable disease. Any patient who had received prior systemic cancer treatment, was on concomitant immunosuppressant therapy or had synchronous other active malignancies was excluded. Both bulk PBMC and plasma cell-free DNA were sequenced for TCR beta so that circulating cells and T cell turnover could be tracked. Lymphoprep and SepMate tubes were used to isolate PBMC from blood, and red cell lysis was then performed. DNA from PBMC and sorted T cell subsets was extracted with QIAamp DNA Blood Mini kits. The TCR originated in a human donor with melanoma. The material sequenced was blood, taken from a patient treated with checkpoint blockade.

The CDR3 loop reads CASSLVVTEAFF. The bases are TGTGCCAGCAGCTTAGTGGTCACTGAAGCTTTCTTT. The sequence is built from TRBV7-9 and TRBJ1-1; the D gene lacks a confident call. From the cysteine through the phenylalanine, the CDR3 covers 12 amino acids. Only CDR3 DNA remains: 36 bases, in frame from the first base. From a lookup of the germline V gene (reference sequence), CDR1 and CDR2 are SEHNR and FQNEAQ. Between the V and J ends, shortened by 1 base and 4 bases respectively, the junction contains 4 bases.